The 25 T cell receptor beta chains given below trace back to one sample, sequenced in a study of cytomegalovirus exposure and HLA in healthy donors. PCR amplification relied on 60 Vbeta primers (plus 13 Jbeta primers). Clones were read by immunoSEQ multiplex PCR, and TCRdb kept only the in-frame ones, dropping some. This table has 100,000 to 150,000 clones, over 60% appearing once. The sample consisted of PBMCs. These TCRs come from a female donor in good health and CMV-seropositive.

This clone was counted between two and nine times. The chain employs TRBV9 and TRBJ2-5, with a weak D call TRBD2 (5 bases). Looked up from germline, CDR1 is SGDLS and CDR2 is YYNGEE. The CDR3 has 14 residues. V was trimmed by 0 bases and J by 5 bases, leaving 11 bases between them. The CDR3 reads CASSVAVGEETQYF. The CDR3 bases are TGTGCCAGCAGCGTAGCGGTTGGGGAGGAGACCCAGTACTTC.

This clone is a singleton in its sample. This chain uses TRBV2 with TRBJ1-2; 10 positions agree with TRBD1. Trimming removed 5 bases from V and 7 bases from J; junction bases left unmatched: 10. Germline loops: CDR1 SNHLY, CDR2 FYNNEI. The CDR3 sequence is 15 residues long. The CDR3 region has the DNA TGTGCCAGCAGTCCTCGACAGGGGGCCATAGGTGGCTACACCTTC. Its protein is CASSPRQGAIGGYTF.

The rearrangement links TRBV5-6 to TRBJ2-2, with a possible D match to TRBD2 (7 bases). Trimming took off 4 bases at V and 8 bases at J, with 15 bases between the two ends. Germline CDR1 is SGHDT and CDR2 is YYEEEE. This CDR3 has 14 residues. The CDR3 is CASSVTGREGELFF. CDR3 coding DNA: TGTGCCAGCAGCGTAACAGGGAGGGAAGGGGAGCTGTTTTTT.

The rearrangement uses TRBV5-4 and TRBJ2-7; D not resolved. The CDR3 extends over 12 amino acids. Germline loops: CDR1 SGHNT, CDR2 YYREEE (reference sequence). V was clipped by 4 bases and J by 5 bases, with 10 bases between them. The CDR3 reads CASSPGVNEQYF. CDR3 DNA sequence: TGTGCCAGCAGCCCCGGTGTAAACGAGCAGTACTTC. Full variable domain (outside the CDR3, taken from reference TRBV5-4 and TRBJ2-7): ETGVTQSPTHLIKTRGQQVTLRCSSQSGHNTVSWYQQALGQGPQFIFQYYREEENGRGNFPPRFSGLQFPNYSSELNVNALELDDSALYLCASSPGVNEQYFGPGTRLTVT.

The CDR3 region has the DNA TGTGCCAGCTCGCCCCCGGGACGGCGGGGGGGGGAGCAGTACTTC. Protein sequence: CASSPPGRRGGEQYF. The chain has TRBV18 and TRBJ2-7, with 9 bases lining up with TRBD2. Germline V gives CDR1 KGHSH, CDR2 LQKENI. This CDR3 contains 15 residues. Losses at the gene ends were 6 bases for V and 7 bases for J; bases not matched to a gene: 13.

The chain uses TRBV29-1 and TRBJ2-2; possible D gene TRBD1, 6 bases. This CDR3 has 15 residues. Between the trimmed V and J ends, which lost 1 base and 3 bases, there was a span of 12 bases. Germline V gene data show CDR1 as SQVTM and CDR2 as ANQGSEA. The CDR3 region has the DNA TGCAGCGTTGAAGGTCTCAGGGGTCACACCGGGGAGCTGTTTTTT. Translated: CSVEGLRGHTGELFF.

V is TRBV7-3 and J is TRBJ2-3; D may be TRBD2 (5 bases). The V gene's germline CDR1 is SGHTA and CDR2 FQGTGA. Trimming removed 2 bases at V and 4 bases at J, with 16 bases between. The CDR3 totals 16 residues. The CDR3 spells CASSLLGGSPADTQYF. The CDR3 DNA is TGTGCCAGCAGCTTATTGGGTGGGAGTCCCGCAGATACGCAGTATTTT.

This rearrangement joins TRBV29-1 to TRBJ2-5, with 7 bases aligning to TRBD1. J was trimmed by 5 bases and V by 5 bases; bases with no gene match: 11. Germline V gives CDR1 SQVTM, CDR2 ANQGSEA. The CDR3 loop spans 14 amino acids. The CDR3: CSVSRGRGTETQYF. The CDR3 DNA is TGCAGCGTTTCAAGGGGCAGGGGGACGGAGACCCAGTACTTC.

V is TRBV7-6 and J is TRBJ1-6, with D perhaps matching TRBD1 (6 bases). The germline V and J ends were trimmed by 1 base and 8 bases, with 12 bases remaining between them. This CDR3 is 15 amino acids long. Germline loops: CDR1 SGHVS, CDR2 FNYEAQ. This CDR3 is CASSLGQASDSPLHF. The CDR3 DNA reads TGTGCCAGCAGCTTAGGACAGGCCTCGGATTCACCCCTCCACTTT.

V and J are TRBV19 and TRBJ2-7; D is perhaps TRBD2 (6 bases). The CDR3 is made up of 15 amino acids. V lost 5 bases to trimming and J lost 0 bases, with 14 bases between them. Germline loops: CDR1 LNHDA, CDR2 SQIVND (reference sequence). The CDR3 nucleotides read TGTGCCAGTAGTCAGTCTAGCGCGAGCTCCTACGAGCAGTACTTC. Its protein is CASSQSSASSYEQYF.

The gene calls are TRBV29-1 and TRBJ2-1, with 11 bases that match TRBD2. CDR1 is SQVTM, CDR2 ANQGSEA, per germline. The CDR3 runs 14 residues. V shed 6 bases, J shed 7 bases, and the junction held 8 bases outside the gene matches. DNA for the CDR3: TGCAGCGTACTCGGACTAGCGGGTATTAATGAGCAGTTCTTC. This sequence encodes CSVLGLAGINEQFF.

The chain carries TRBV30 and TRBJ2-7; 9 nucleotides line up with TRBD1. Unmatched junction bases numbered 6, after V lost 2 bases and J lost 4 bases. This CDR3 comprises 14 residues. Germline CDR1 and CDR2: GTSNPN and SVGIG (reference sequence). The DNA of the CDR3 is TGTGCCTGGAGTCTTGGGACAGGGACATACGAGCAGTACTTC. Its translation is CAWSLGTGTYEQYF.

In this sample, this clone turned up once. This chain links TRBV9 with TRBJ2-2; 9 bases are a match to TRBD1. CDR1 is SGDLS, CDR2 YYNGEE, per germline. This CDR3 is 17 amino acids long. The V segment lost 0 bases and the J segment 8 bases; nucleotides outside the gene matches: 11. The CDR3 nucleotides read TGTGCCAGCAGCGTAGCCTACCGGACAGGGGCGGCAGGGGAGCTGTTTTTT. Protein sequence: CASSVAYRTGAAGELFF.

This chain uses TRBV5-8 with TRBJ1-4; 7 bases align to TRBD1. This CDR3 is built from 15 residues. CDR1 and CDR2 from the germline V gene are SGHTS and YDEGEE. After removal of 3 bases from V and 7 bases from J, the junction contained 9 bases not matched to a gene. The CDR3 DNA reads as TGTGCCAGCAGCTCGAGAAACAGGGGTCGTGAAAAACTGTTTTTT. This translates into CASSSRNRGREKLFF.

To note about this clone: Germline is not matched at one junction end, which may reflect a read error. The rearrangement joins TRBV7-9 to TRBJ2-7, with TRBD1 matching over 7 bases. There are 16 residues in the CDR3. Germline V gives CDR1 SEHNR, CDR2 FQNEAQ (reference sequence). CDR3 residues: CSSSHPTGRGTYEQYF. CDR3 sequence (DNA): TGTTCCAGCAGCCACCCGACAGGGAGAGGGACCTACGAGCAGTACTTC.

The genes are TRBV7-3 and TRBJ2-1, with no clear D. Trimming stripped 2 bases from V and 7 bases from J, with 15 bases between. The CDR3 is 15 amino acids. CDR1 and CDR2 from the germline V gene are SGHTA and FQGTGA. This chain's CDR3 is CASSLSWAGNNEQFF. CDR3 in DNA: TGTGCCAGCAGCTTATCTTGGGCAGGCAATAATGAGCAGTTCTTC.

The chain uses TRBV7-9 and TRBJ2-1; TRBD2 matches at 8 bases. Germline CDR1 reads SEHNR; CDR2 reads FQNEAQ (reference sequence). The CDR3 is 14 residues long. With 5 bases clipped from V and 6 bases from J, the junction kept 6 bases outside the gene matches. Here the CDR3 reads CASSPRAGGNEQFF. The CDR3 coding sequence is TGTGCCAGCAGCCCACGGGCGGGAGGCAATGAGCAGTTCTTC.

The V gene is TRBV13, the J gene TRBJ1-1; D possibly corresponds to TRBD1 (5 bases). Trimming pared 3 bases from V and 2 bases from J, leaving 19 bases between. Germline CDR1 PRHDT, CDR2 FYEKMQ (reference sequence). This CDR3 is 17 amino acids long. CDR3 DNA: TGTGCCAGCAGCTTGATAAGGGGCGGGGGTATTAACACTGAAGCTTTCTTT. Translation gives CASSLIRGGGINTEAFF.

The DNA for the CDR3 is TGCAGCGCCGAGGGGGCAGGGATGGTAACCTTC. It translates to CSAEGAGMVTF. The chain links TRBV29-1 to TRBJ1-2, with 7 bases lining up with TRBD1. Germline V CDR1 and CDR2: SQVTM, ANQGSEA. V gave up 7 bases and J gave up 14 bases; unmatched junction bases: 13. This CDR3 comprises 11 residues.

This chain uses TRBV7-9 with TRBJ2-2, with TRBD1 identical over 9 bases. Germline V gene lookup returns CDR1 SEHNR and CDR2 FQNEAQ (reference sequence). Trimming at V came to 2 bases and at J to 6 bases, leaving 7 bases not matched to a gene. CDR3 length: 16 residues. The CDR3 protein is CASSLYGQGFAGELFF. DNA for the CDR3: TGTGCCAGCAGCTTATACGGACAGGGGTTCGCCGGGGAGCTGTTTTTT. The full variable domain, with the rest looked up from reference TRBV7-9 and TRBJ2-2, is DTGVSQNPRHKITKRGQNVTFRCDPISEHNRLYWYRQTLGQGPEFLTYFQNEAQLEKSRLLSDRFSAERPKGSFSTLEIQRTEQGDSAMYLCASSLYGQGFAGELFFGEGSRLTVL.

J is TRBJ2-7 and V is TRBV19, with 12 positions matching TRBD2. V shed 1 base, J shed 3 bases, and the junction held 16 bases outside the gene matches. Germline CDR1 and CDR2: LNHDA and SQIVND (reference sequence). The CDR3 is made up of 20 amino acids. The CDR3 DNA is TGTGCCAGTAGTATAGCCGGGGTTTCGACTAGCGGGGGCGATATCTACGAGCAGTACTTC. This gives the protein CASSIAGVSTSGGDIYEQYF.

This chain uses TRBV2 with TRBJ2-1; 12 bases are a match to TRBD2. This CDR3 has 15 residues. Germline values: CDR1 SNHLY, CDR2 FYNNEI. V was pared by 4 bases and J by 10 bases, with 8 bases of the junction left unmatched. This CDR3 is CASSVSSGRAQEQFF. The CDR3 nucleotides read TGTGCCAGCAGTGTGTCTAGCGGGAGGGCCCAGGAGCAGTTCTTC.

This clone was seen only once. V is TRBV5-6 and J is TRBJ1-1; D is unresolved. Trimming pared 6 bases from V and 0 bases from J, leaving 9 bases between. The CDR3 length is 13 residues. Germline loops: CDR1 SGHDT, CDR2 YYEEEE. CDR3 protein: CASTDSLNTEAFF. As DNA, the CDR3 is TGTGCCAGCACAGATTCTCTGAACACTGAAGCTTTCTTT.

The CDR3: CASSPRQGQAQPQHF. The CDR3 region has the DNA TGTGCCAGCAGTCCTCGGCAGGGACAGGCTCAGCCCCAGCATTTT. This chain links TRBV27 with TRBJ1-5, with 8 nucleotides matching TRBD1. CDR1 MNHEY and CDR2 SMNVEV come from the germline V gene (reference sequence). With 5 bases clipped from V and 6 bases from J, the junction kept 9 bases outside the gene matches. The CDR3 has 15 amino acids.

This clone was counted once. The V and J genes are TRBV28 and TRBJ2-1, with a possible D match to TRBD1 (6 bases). The germline CDR1 and CDR2 sequences are MDHEN and SYDVKM. V lost 6 bases, J lost 0 bases, and 9 bases lay in between. The length of the CDR3 is 14 residues. The CDR3, as DNA: TGTGCCAGCAGCGACAGGAGCTCCTACAATGAGCAGTTCTTC. Translating gives CASSDRSSYNEQFF.